This TCR beta chain was documented in a study of OX40 agonist ivuxolimab in advanced cancers. Some background on the complete study: Ivuxolimab was an agonistic, fully human IgG2 monoclonal antibody directed against OX40 (CD134), a costimulatory receptor. Intravenous ivuxolimab was administered to patients every 2 weeks at six dose levels: 0.01, 0.1, 0.3, 1.5, 3 and 10 mg/kg. Of the approximately 50 dose-escalation patients, hepatocellular carcinoma was present in approximately 20, melanoma in approximately 15, renal cell carcinoma in 9 and head and neck cancer in 9. In the dose-escalation cohort, around 80% of patients were male, and the mean age was around 60 years with a range of roughly 20 to 85. Prior anti-PD-1, anti-PD-L1 or anti-CTLA-4 therapy was permitted, and 40% of dose-escalation patients had received checkpoint inhibitors. Partial responses were achieved by three dose-escalation patients, of whom one had hepatocellular carcinoma and two had cutaneous melanoma. The purpose of peripheral TCRbeta sequencing was to test whether ivuxolimab changed TCR sequence diversity and led to clonal T-cell expansion. The paper reports the monotherapy dose-escalation portion (N of about 54 patients) of the phase I ivuxolimab trial. Beyond this particular receptor, the publication reports: After ivuxolimab, expanded clones were on average more numerous among CD8+ T cells than among CD4+ T cells. Low levels of normalized T-cell clonal expansion were also shown by some nonresponding patients. Partial responders in the 0.1-3.0 mg/kg groups had among the lowest normalized peripheral clonal expansion, especially among CD8+ T cells. The antigen specificity of the clonally expanded peripheral T cells was not determined. Clonal expansion of both CD4+ and CD8+ blood T cells was observed from baseline to week 6 at doses 0.1 to 3.0 mg/kg.

The trial excluded patients who had a history of autoimmune disease or who were on systemic immunosuppression. Peripheral blood for TCR sequencing was drawn from every dose cohort at baseline, at cycle 4 day 1 and at cycle 7 day 1. The samples were drawn from a first-in-human, open-label, multicenter phase I dose-escalation trial of ivuxolimab. Adults with locally advanced or metastatic melanoma, renal cell, hepatocellular, or head and neck squamous cell carcinoma were enrolled in the trial. Before TCR sequencing, CD4+ and CD8+ T cells were separately sorted from peripheral blood. For this clone: Its antigen is not yet known. Per-nucleotide qualities are absent, and no much larger clonotype sits a single base away.

For sequencing of the TCRbeta CDR3 region, genomic DNA was extracted from the sorted cells. The immunoSEQ Assay was used to sequence the TCRbeta CDR3 regions. As stored in TCRdb, this immuneACCESS dataset retains in-frame rearrangements with V and J assigned. A fraction of the clones does not appear; measured against another copy, unresolved V genes explain less than half of the discrepancy, and the remainder lacks a known reason. Counted in this sample were roughly 80,000 clones; just under 85% of them appeared once. The ten largest account for 1.5% to 2% of the sample. V lost 4 bases and J lost 6 bases; the stretch between them is 10 bases long. CDR1 GTSNPN and CDR2 SVGIG were looked up in the germline V gene (reference sequence). Including cysteine and phenylalanine, the CDR3 has 11 amino acids. The entry retains the CDR3 DNA only, 33 bases that are in frame from base 1.

The chain joins TRBV30 to TRBJ2-7; D gene: possibly TRBD2, on 6 matching bases. The sequences come from CD4+ or CD8+ T cells sorted from blood, collected in a trial of the OX40 agonist ivuxolimab. The clonotype originates from an adult with an advanced solid tumor such as melanoma, head and neck, liver or kidney cancer. The CDR3 protein is CAWTSGVEQYF. The DNA sequence reads TGTGCCTGGACCTCGGGGGTCGAGCAGTACTTC. The variable domain in full, with residues beyond the CDR3 obtained from the reference TRBV30 and TRBJ2-7 genes, is SQTIHQWPATLVQPVGSPLSLECTVEGTSNPNLYWYRQAAGRGLQLLFYSVGIGQISSEVPQNLSASRPQDRQFILSSKKLLLSDSGFYLCAWTSGVEQYFGPGTRLTVT.